The T cell receptor (beta chain) under discussion was sequenced for a study of regulatory T cells in long-lasting Graves disease. Time point denoted: newly diagnosed GD, antithyroid drugs for less than 3 months. After RNA was extracted from PBMCs, the TCR library was made from it. Both iRepertoire HTBI primers and Arm-PCR of CDR3 regions were used to build the TCR beta libraries. TCRdb reprocessed the multiplex PCR reads with MiXCR, giving one entry per CDR3 protein. The sample contains approximately 470,000 distinct CDR3 sequences, 15% to 20% of which appear only once. The CDR3 loop spans 12 amino acids. Between the trimmed V and J ends, which lost 3 bases and 5 bases, there was a span of 5 bases. The germline V gene has CDR1 MNHNS and CDR2 SASEGT. To note about this clonotype: Its antigen is undetermined.

Findings of the study overall: It is possible that accuracy was reduced by the small size of the sample.

These data also featured in a second study, about T cells in Graves' hyperthyroidism and ophthalmopathy. From that report: Patients were aged 18 to 65, had disease duration under 2 months, and had newly diagnosed hyperthyroidism. A first-round RT-PCR of the TCR CDR3 used the HTBI primer set. Stable hyperthyroidism was separated from ophthalmopathy by a model based on 13 V-J features.

The clonotype comes from a man aged 35-49 years with Graves disease. This chain links TRBV6-1 with TRBJ1-5; D call uncertain. Source: peripheral blood mononuclear cells (PBMCs), taken at new diagnosis, from a patient treated with antithyroid drugs. CDR3: CASSERDQPQHF. CDR3 in DNA: TGTGCCAGCAGTGAGCGGGATCAGCCCCAGCATTTT.